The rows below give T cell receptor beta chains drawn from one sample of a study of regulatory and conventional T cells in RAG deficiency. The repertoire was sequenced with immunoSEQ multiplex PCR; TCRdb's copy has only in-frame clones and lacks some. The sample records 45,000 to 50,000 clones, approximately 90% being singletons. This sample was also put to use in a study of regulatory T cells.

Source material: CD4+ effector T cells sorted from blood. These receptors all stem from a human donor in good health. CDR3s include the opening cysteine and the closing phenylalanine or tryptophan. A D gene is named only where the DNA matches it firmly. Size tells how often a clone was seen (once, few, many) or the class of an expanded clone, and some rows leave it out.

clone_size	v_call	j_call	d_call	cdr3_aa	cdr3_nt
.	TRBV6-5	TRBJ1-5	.	CASSYGQSNQPQHF	TGTGCCAGCAGTTACGGGCAGAGTAATCAGCCCCAGCATTTT
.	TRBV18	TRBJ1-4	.	CASSPGQGEISEKLFF	TGTGCCAGCTCACCGGGCCAGGGCGAGATCTCCGAAAAACTGTTTTTT
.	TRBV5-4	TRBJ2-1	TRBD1	CASSSSTGVQFF	TGTGCCAGCAGCTCATCGACAGGGGTGCAGTTCTTC
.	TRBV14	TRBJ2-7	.	CASSQDDRPRGEQYF	TGTGCCAGCAGCCAAGATGACAGGCCACGGGGCGAGCAGTACTTC
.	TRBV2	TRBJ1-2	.	CASSEDVSGYTF	TGTGCCAGCAGTGAAGACGTCAGTGGCTACACCTTC
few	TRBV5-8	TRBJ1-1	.	CASSLLIQGNTEAFF	TGTGCCAGCAGCTTGTTGATACAGGGGAACACTGAAGCTTTCTTT
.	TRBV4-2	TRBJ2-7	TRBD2	CASSQRFRGSTSGGSPYEQYF	TGTGCCAGCAGCCAAAGGTTCAGGGGCTCTACTAGCGGGGGGTCCCCCTACGAGCAGTATTTC
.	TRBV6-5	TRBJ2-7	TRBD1	CASSEQGARPEQYF	TGTGCCAGCAGCGAACAGGGGGCGAGGCCGGAGCAGTACTTC
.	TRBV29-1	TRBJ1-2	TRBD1	CSFQGVLYGYTF	TGCAGCTTCCAGGGGGTCCTCTATGGCTACACCTTC
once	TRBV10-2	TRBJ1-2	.	CASGDYGGSGYTF	TGCGCCAGCGGAGACTACGGTGGGTCTGGCTACACCTTC
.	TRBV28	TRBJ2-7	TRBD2	CASKLAGAYEQYF	TGTGCCAGCAAGCTAGCGGGGGCCTACGAGCAGTACTTC
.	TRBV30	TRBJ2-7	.	CAWSVRYEQYF	TGTGCCTGGAGTGTACGGTACGAGCAGTACTTC
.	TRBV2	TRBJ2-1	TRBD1	CASREDRGSYNEQFF	TGTGCCAGCAGAGAAGACAGGGGTTCCTACAATGAGCAGTTCTTC
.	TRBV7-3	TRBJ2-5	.	CASSFQGKETQYF	TGTGCCAGCAGCTTCCAGGGTAAAGAGACCCAGTACTTC
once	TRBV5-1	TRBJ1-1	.	CASSGGRGDTEAFF	TGCGCCAGCAGCGGCGGACGAGGGGACACTGAAGCTTTCTTT
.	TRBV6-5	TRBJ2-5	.	CASSRPNRETQYF	TGTGCCAGCAGTCGCCCCAACCGGGAGACCCAGTACTTC
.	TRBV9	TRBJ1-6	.	CASSVTPGSSYNSPLHF	TGTGCCAGCAGCGTAACGCCAGGCAGCTCCTATAATTCACCCCTCCACTTT
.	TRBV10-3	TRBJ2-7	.	CAISATGQTYEQYF	TGTGCCATCAGTGCAACAGGGCAGACCTACGAGCAGTACTTC
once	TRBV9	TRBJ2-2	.	CASSGTFTGELFF	TGTGCCAGCAGCGGGACCTTCACCGGGGAGCTGTTTTTT
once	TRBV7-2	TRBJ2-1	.	CASSWDRSSYNEQFF	TGTGCCAGCAGTTGGGACCGTAGCTCCTACAATGAGCAGTTCTTC
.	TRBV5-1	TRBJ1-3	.	CASSLSQLGNTIYF	TGCGCCAGCAGCTTGTCGCAGCTTGGAAACACCATATATTTT
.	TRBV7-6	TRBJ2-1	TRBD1	CASSLLLGQGVFNEQFF	TGTGCCAGCAGCTTACTGCTGGGACAGGGGGTGTTTAATGAGCAGTTCTTC
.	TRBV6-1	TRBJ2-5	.	CASRWGKGETQYF	TGTGCCAGCAGATGGGGCAAGGGAGAGACCCAGTACTTC
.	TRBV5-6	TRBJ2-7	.	CASSLWGEYEQYF	TGTGCCAGCAGCTTATGGGGTGAATACGAGCAGTACTTC
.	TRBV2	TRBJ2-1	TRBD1	CASKGAGASYNEQFF	TGTGCCAGCAAGGGGGCCGGGGCCTCCTACAATGAGCAGTTCTTC
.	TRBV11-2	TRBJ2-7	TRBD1	CASSSTGMAYEQYF	TGTGCCAGCAGCTCGACAGGGATGGCCTACGAGCAGTACTTC
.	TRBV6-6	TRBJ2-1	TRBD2	CASKFPSGRGGNEQFF	TGTGCCAGCAAGTTCCCCAGCGGGAGGGGCGGAAATGAGCAGTTCTTC
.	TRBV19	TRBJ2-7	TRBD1	CASSGQALSYEQYF	TGTGCCAGTAGTGGACAGGCGCTCTCCTACGAGCAGTACTTC
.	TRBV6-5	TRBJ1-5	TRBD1	CASSRDRGLNQPQHF	TGTGCCAGCAGCAGGGACAGGGGGCTCAATCAGCCCCAGCATTTT
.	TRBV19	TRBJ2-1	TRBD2	CASSIEGKRGSEQFF	TGTGCCAGTAGTATAGAGGGGAAGCGGGGGAGTGAGCAGTTCTTC
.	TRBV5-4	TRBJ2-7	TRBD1	CASSSDRGHREQYF	TGTGCCAGCAGCTCCGACAGGGGACATCGAGAGCAGTACTTC
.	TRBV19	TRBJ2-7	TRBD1	CASSIDGTVTYEQYF	TGTGCCAGTAGTATAGACGGGACAGTCACCTACGAGCAGTACTTC
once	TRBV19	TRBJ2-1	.	CASSKFRDREVKRGRNEQFF	TGTGCCAGTAGCAAATTCCGGGACAGGGAGGTTAAGCGGGGGCGAAATGAGCAGTTCTTC
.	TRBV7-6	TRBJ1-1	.	CASSADGLGTEAFF	TGTGCCAGCAGCGCCGACGGGTTAGGGACTGAAGCTTTCTTT
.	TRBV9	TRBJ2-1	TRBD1	CASSVGHGQGTVYNEQFF	TGTGCCAGCAGCGTAGGGCATGGACAGGGGACGGTTTACAATGAGCAGTTCTTC
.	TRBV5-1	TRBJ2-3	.	CASSLDPATDTQYF	TGCGCCAGCAGCTTGGACCCAGCGACAGATACGCAGTATTTT
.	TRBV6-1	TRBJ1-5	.	CASRPLVGGGQPQHF	TGTGCCAGCAGACCCCTAGTCGGGGGCGGGCAGCCCCAGCATTTT
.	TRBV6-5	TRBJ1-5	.	CASSSSWGSNQPQHF	TGTGCCAGCAGCTCTTCATGGGGTAGCAATCAGCCCCAGCATTTT
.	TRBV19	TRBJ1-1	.	CASSIQAGNTEAFF	TGTGCCAGTAGTATACAAGCAGGGAACACTGAAGCTTTCTTT
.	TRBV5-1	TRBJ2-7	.	CASSLAGTLSPYEQYF	TGCGCCAGCAGCTTGGCCGGGACACTGAGTCCCTACGAGCAGTACTTC
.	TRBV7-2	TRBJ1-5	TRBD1	CASSQDRAINQPQHF	TGTGCCAGCAGCCAAGACAGGGCTATCAATCAGCCCCAGCATTTT